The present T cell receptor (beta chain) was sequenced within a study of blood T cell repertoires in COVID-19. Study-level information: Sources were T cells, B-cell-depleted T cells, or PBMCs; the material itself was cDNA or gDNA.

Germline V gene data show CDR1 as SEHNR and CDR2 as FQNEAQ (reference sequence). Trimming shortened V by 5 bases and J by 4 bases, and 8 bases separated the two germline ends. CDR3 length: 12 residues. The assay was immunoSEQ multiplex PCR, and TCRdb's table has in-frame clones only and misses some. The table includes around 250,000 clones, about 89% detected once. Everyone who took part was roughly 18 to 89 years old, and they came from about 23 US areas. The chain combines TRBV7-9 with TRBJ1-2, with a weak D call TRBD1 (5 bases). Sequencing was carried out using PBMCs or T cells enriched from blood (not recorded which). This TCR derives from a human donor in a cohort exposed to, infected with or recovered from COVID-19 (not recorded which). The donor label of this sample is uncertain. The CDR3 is CASSPDSYGYTF. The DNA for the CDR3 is TGTGCCAGCAGCCCAGACAGCTATGGCTACACCTTC.